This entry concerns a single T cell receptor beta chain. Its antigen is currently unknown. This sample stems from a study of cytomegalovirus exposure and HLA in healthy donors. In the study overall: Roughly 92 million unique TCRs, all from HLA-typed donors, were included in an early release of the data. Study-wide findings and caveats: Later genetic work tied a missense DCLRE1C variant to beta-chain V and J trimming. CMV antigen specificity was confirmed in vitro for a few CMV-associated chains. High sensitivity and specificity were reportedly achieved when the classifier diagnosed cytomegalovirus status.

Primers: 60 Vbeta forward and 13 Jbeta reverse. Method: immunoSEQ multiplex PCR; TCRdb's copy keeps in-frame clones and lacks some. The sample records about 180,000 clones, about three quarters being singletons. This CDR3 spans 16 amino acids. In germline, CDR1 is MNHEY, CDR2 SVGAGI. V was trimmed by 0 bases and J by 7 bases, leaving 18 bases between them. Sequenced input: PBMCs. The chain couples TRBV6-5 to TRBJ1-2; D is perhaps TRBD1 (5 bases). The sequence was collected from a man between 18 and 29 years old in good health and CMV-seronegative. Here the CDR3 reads CASSYSWSGPRSGYTF. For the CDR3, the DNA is TGTGCCAGCAGTTACTCTTGGTCAGGGCCCAGGAGTGGCTACACCTTC.